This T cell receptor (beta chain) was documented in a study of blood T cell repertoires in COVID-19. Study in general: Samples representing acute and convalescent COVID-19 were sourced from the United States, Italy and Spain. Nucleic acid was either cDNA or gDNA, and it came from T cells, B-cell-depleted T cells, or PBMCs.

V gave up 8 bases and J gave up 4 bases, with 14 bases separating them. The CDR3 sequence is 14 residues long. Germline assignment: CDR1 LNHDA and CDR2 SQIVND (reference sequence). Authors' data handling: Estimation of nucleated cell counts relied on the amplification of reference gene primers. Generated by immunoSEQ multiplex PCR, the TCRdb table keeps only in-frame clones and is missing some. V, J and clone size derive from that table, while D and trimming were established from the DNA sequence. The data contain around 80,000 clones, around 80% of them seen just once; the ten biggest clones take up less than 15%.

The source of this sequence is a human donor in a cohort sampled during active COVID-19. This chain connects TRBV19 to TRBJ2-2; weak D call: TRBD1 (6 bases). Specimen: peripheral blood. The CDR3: CASRLNRATGELFF. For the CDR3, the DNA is TGTGCCAGTCGGTTGAACAGGGCCACCGGGGAGCTGTTTTTT.